Shown below are 4 T cell receptor beta chains from a single sample sequenced in a study of blood T cells in healthy people across ages. Then a second PCR, running about 6 to 12 cycles, was carried out with a sample-barcoded 5' primer and a J-beta primer mix. TCRdb redid the calling of the 5' RACE reads with MiXCR, one entry per CDR3 protein. Of 750,000 to 850,000 distinct CDR3 sequences in the sample, 20% to 30% were seen once. This same sample was also part of a study on T cells of mothers and their children.

The sequenced material came from blood. These TCRs come from a boy younger than 18 in good health.

The gene calls are TRBV2 and TRBJ1-5; D perhaps matches TRBD1 (5 bases). Trimming shortened V by 9 bases and J by 1 base, and 25 bases separated the two germline ends. Germline CDR1 is SNHLY and CDR2 is FYNNEI. CDR3 size: 18 residues. The CDR3, as DNA: TGTGCCAGTAGGCTTGACGGGGGGGATCAACGGAGCAATCAGCCCCAGCATTTT. It yields the protein CASRLDGGDQRSNQPQHF.

This clonotype was seen a handful of times. The J gene is TRBJ2-1, the V gene TRBV20-1; D may correspond to TRBD1 or TRBD2 (6 bases each). Germline values: CDR1 DFQATT, CDR2 SNEGSKA (reference sequence). This CDR3 region has 14 residues. Trimming took off 5 bases at V and 3 bases at J, with 14 bases between the two ends. CDR3 coding DNA: TGCAGTGCTGGGATGGGGGGCAGCTACAATGAGCAGTTCTTC. Amino acid sequence: CSAGMGGSYNEQFF.

Here the CDR3 reads CSVEEGGPGANVLTF. The CDR3 nucleotides are TGCAGCGTTGAGGAGGGGGGGCCTGGGGCCAACGTCCTGACTTTC. The rearrangement uses TRBV29-1 and TRBJ2-6; maybe TRBD2 (7 bases). The V gene lost 3 bases and the J gene lost 2 bases, with 11 bases spanning the gap. CDR1 is SQVTM and CDR2 is ANQGSEA in the germline V gene. The CDR3 spans 15 residues.

This clonotype was detected a few times. This rearrangement joins TRBV20-1 to TRBJ2-5; tentatively, D is TRBD2 (5 bases). Judging by the DNA end, TRBJ2-7 fits better; the J call may be wrong. The CDR3 consists of 15 residues. Looked up from germline, CDR1 is DFQATT and CDR2 is SNEGSKA (reference sequence). CDR3 nucleotide sequence: TGCAGTGCTAGAGATACGGGGAGTTACTCCTACGAGCAGTACTTC. This translates into CSARDTGSYSYEQYF.